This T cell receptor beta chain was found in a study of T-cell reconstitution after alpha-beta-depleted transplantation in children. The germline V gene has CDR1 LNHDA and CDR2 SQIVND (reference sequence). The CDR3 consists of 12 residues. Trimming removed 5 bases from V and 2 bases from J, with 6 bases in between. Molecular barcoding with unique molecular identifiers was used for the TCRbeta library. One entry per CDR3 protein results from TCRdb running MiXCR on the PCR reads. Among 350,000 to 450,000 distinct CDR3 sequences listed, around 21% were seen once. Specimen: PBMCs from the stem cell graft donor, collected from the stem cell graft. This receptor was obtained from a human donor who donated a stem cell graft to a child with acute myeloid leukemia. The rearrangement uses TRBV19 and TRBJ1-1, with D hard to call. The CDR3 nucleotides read TGTGCCAGTAGTGTCCGTAACACTGAAGCTTTCTTT. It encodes CASSVRNTEAFF.